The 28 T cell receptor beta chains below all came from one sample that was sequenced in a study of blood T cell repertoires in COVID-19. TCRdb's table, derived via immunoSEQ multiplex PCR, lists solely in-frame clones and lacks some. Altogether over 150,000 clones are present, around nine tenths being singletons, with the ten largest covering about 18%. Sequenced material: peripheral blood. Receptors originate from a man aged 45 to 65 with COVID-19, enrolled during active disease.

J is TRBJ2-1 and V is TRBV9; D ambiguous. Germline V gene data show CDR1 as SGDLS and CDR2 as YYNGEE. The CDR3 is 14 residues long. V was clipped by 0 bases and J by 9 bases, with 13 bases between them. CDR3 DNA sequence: TGTGCCAGCAGCGTAGACTCGCGCGGCACTGAGCAGTTCTTC. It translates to CASSVDSRGTEQFF.

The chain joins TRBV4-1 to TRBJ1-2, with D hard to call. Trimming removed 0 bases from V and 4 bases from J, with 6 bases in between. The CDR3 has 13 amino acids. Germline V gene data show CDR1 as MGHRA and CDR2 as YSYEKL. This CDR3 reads CASSQDGPYGYTF. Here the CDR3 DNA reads TGCGCCAGCAGCCAAGATGGGCCCTATGGCTACACCTTC.

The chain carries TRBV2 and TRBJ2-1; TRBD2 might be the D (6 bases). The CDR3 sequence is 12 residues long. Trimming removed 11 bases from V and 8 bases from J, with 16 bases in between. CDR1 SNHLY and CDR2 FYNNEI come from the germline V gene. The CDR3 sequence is CAGRDDVYEQFF. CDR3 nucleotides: TGTGCCGGGCGGGACGACGTGTATGAGCAGTTCTTC.

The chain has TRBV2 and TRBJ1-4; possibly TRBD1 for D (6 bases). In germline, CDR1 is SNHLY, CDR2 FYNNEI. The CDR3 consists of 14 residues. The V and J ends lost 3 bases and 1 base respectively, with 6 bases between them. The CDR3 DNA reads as TGTGCCAGCAGTGACAGGGGAACTAATGAAAAACTGTTTTTT. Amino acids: CASSDRGTNEKLFF.

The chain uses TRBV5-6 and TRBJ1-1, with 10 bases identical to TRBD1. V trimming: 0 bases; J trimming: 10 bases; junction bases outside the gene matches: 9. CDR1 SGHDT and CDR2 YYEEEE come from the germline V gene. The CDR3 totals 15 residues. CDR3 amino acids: CASSLAPGTGDRAFF. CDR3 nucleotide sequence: TGTGCCAGCAGCTTGGCCCCCGGGACAGGGGATAGAGCTTTCTTT.

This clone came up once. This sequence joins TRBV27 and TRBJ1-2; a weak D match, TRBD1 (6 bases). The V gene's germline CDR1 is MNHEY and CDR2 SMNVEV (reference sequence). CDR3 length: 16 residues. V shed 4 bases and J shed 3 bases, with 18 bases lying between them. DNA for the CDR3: TGTGCCAGCAGTTCCCTTGGAACCTGGGGGCACTATGGCTACACCTTC. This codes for CASSSLGTWGHYGYTF.

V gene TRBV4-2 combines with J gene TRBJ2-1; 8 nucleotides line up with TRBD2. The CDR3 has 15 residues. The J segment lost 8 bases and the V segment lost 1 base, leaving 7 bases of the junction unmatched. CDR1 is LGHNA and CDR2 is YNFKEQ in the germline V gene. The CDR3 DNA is TGTGCCAGCAGCCAAGCGACGGGGGGGCCCGATGAGCAGTTCTTC. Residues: CASSQATGGPDEQFF.

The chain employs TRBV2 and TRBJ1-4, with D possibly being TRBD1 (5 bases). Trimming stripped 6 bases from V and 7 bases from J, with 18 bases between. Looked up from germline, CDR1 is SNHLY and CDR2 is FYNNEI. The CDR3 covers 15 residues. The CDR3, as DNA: TGTGCCAGCAGAGTTTCATCAGGGCGGATTGAAAAACTGTTTTTT. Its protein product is CASRVSSGRIEKLFF. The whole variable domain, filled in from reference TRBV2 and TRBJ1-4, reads EPEVTQTPSHQVTQMGQEVILRCVPISNHLYFYWYRQILGQKVEFLVSFYNNEISEKSEIFDDQFSVERPDGSNFTLKIRSTKLEDSAMYFCASRVSSGRIEKLFFGSGTQLSVL.

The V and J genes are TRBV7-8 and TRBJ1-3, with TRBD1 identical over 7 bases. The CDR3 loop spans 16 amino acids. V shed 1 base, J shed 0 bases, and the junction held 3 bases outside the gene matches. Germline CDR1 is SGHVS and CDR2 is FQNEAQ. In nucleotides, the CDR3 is TGTGCCAGCAGCTTAGTTGACAGGGACTCTGGAAACACCATATATTTT. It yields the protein CASSLVDRDSGNTIYF.

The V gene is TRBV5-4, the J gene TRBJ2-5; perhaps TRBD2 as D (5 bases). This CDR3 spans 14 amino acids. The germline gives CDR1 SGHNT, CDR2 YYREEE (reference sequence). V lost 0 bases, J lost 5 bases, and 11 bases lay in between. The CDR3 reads CASSLDLGSETQYF. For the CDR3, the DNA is TGTGCCAGCAGCTTGGATCTTGGGAGCGAGACCCAGTACTTC.

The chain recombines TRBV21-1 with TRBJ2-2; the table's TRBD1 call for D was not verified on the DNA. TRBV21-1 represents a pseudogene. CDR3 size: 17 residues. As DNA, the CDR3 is TGTGCCAGCAGCAAAGACGGGGGACAGGGGATCACCGGGGAGCTGTTTTTT. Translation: CASSKDGGQGITGELFF.

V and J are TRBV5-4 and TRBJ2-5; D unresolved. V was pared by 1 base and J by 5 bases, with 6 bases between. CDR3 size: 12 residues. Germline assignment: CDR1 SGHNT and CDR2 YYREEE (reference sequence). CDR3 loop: CASSLNIETQYF. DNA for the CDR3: TGTGCCAGCAGCTTGAATATCGAGACCCAGTACTTC.

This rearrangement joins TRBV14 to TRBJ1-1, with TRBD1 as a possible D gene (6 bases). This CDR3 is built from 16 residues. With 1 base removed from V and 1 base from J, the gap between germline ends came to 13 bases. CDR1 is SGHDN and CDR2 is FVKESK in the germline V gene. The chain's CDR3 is CASSQAQQGGNTEAFF. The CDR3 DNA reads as TGTGCCAGCAGCCAAGCGCAACAGGGCGGGAACACTGAAGCTTTCTTT.

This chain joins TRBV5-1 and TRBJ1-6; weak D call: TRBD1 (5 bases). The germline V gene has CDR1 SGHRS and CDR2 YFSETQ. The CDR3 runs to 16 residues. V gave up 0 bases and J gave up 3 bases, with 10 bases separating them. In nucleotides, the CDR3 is TGCGCCAGCAGCTTGGACAGGAGCGACTATAATTCACCCCTCCACTTT. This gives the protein CASSLDRSDYNSPLHF.

As DNA, the CDR3 is TGTGCCTGGAGATGGGGAGGGACCGGCTACACCTTC. Translation: CAWRWGGTGYTF. J is TRBJ1-2 and V is TRBV30, with D perhaps matching TRBD1 (5 bases). V lost 3 bases, J lost 8 bases, and 13 bases lay in between. The CDR3 extends over 12 amino acids. Germline CDR1 and CDR2: GTSNPN and SVGIG (reference sequence).

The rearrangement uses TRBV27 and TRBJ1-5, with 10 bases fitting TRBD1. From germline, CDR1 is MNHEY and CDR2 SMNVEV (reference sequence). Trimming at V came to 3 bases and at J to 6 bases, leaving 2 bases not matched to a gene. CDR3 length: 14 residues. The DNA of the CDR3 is TGTGCCAGCAGTTTCGGACAGGGGGGTCAGCCCCAGCATTTT. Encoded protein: CASSFGQGGQPQHF.

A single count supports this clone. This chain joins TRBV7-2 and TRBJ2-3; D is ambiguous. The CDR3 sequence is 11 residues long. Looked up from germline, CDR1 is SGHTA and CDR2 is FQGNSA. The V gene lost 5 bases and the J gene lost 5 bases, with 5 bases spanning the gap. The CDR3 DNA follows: TGTGCCAGCAGCCCCCAAGATACGCAGTATTTT. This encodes CASSPQDTQYF.

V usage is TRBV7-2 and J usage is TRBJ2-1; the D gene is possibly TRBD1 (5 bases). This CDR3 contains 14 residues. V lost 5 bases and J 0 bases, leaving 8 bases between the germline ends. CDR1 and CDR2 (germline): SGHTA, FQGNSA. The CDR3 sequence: CASSEDSSYNEQFF. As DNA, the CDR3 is TGTGCCAGCAGCGAAGACAGCTCCTACAATGAGCAGTTCTTC.

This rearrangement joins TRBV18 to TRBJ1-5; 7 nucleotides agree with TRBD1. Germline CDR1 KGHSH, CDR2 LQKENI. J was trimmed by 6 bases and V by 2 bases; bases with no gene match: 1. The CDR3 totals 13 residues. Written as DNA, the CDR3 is TGTGCCAGCTCACCAGGGGACAGTCAGCCCCAGCATTTT. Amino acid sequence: CASSPGDSQPQHF.

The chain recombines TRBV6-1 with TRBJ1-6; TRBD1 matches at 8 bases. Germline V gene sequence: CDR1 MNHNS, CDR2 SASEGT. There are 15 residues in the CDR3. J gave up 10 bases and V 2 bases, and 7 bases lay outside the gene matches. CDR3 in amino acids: CASSELGTGNSPLHF. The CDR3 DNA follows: TGTGCCAGCAGTGAATTAGGGACAGGAAACTCACCCCTCCACTTT.

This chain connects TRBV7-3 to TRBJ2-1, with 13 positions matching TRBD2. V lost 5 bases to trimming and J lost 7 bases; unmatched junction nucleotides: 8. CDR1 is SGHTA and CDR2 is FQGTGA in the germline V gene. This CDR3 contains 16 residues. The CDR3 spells CASSPTRTSGGNEQFF. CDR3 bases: TGTGCCAGCAGCCCAACCCGGACTAGCGGGGGAAATGAGCAGTTCTTC.

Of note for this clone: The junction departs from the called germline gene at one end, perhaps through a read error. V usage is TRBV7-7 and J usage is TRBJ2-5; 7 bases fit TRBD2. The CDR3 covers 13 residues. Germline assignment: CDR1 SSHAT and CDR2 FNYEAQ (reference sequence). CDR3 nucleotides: TGTGCTAGCAGAGCAGGGAGGGAAGAGACCCAGTACTTC. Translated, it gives CASRAGREETQYF. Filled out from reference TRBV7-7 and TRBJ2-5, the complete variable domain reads GAGVSQSPRYKVTKRGQDVTLRCDPISSHATLYWYQQALGQGPEFLTYFNYEAQPDKSGLPSDRFSAERPEGSISTLTIQRTEQRDSAMYRCASRAGREETQYFGPGTRLLVL.

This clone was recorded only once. The CDR3 loop is CASGDRGSGNTIYF. The CDR3 DNA sequence: TGTGCCAGCGGGGACAGGGGATCCGGAAACACCATATATTTT. The chain links TRBV6-5 to TRBJ1-3, with 10 bases matching TRBD1. Per the germline V gene, CDR1 is MNHEY and CDR2 is SVGAGI. The CDR3 covers 14 residues. Germline trimming cut 8 bases from V and 4 bases from J; bases unmatched to any gene: 5.

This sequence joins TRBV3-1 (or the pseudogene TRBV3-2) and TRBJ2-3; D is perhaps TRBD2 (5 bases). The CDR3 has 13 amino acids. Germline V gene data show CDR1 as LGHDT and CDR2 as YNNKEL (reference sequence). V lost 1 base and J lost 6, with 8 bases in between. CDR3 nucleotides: TGTGCCAGCAGCCAAGCAACGGGGGATACGCAGTATTTT. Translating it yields CASSQATGDTQYF.

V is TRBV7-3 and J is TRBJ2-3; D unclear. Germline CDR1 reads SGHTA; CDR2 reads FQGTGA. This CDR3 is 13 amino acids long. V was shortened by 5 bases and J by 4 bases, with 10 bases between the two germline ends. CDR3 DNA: TGTGCCAGCAGCCCCTTCGTTTCAGATACGCAGTATTTT. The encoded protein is CASSPFVSDTQYF.

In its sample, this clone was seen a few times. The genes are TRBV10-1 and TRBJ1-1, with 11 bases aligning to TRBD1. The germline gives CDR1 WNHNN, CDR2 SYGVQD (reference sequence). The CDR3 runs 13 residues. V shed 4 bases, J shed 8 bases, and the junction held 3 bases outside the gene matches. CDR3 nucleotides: TGCGCCAGCAGTGTGGGACAGGGGGAGGAAGCTTTCTTT. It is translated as CASSVGQGEEAFF.

CDR3 sequence (DNA): TGTGCCAGCAGCCCACTAGCGATTAGCACAGATACGCAGTATTTT. Translating it yields CASSPLAISTDTQYF. The chain links TRBV11-2 to TRBJ2-3; 7 bases map to TRBD2. In germline, CDR1 is SGHAT, CDR2 FQNNGV. This CDR3 is built from 15 residues. V was clipped by 5 bases and J by 0 bases; unmatched bases: 5. The full variable domain, with the rest looked up from reference TRBV11-2 and TRBJ2-3, is EAGVAQSPRYKIIEKRQSVAFWCNPISGHATLYWYQQILGQGPKLLIQFQNNGVVDDSQLPKDRFSAERLKGVDSTLKIQPAKLEDSAVYLCASSPLAISTDTQYFGPGTRLTVL.

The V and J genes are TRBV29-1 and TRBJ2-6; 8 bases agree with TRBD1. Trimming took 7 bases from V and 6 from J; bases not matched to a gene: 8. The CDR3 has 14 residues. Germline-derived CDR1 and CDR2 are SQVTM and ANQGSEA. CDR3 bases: TGCAGCGCCCCAACAGGGGGTTCGGCCAACGTCCTGACTTTC. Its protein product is CSAPTGGSANVLTF.